A selection of T cell receptor beta chains follows, all from one sample in a study of memory CD4+ T cells and cytomegalovirus serostatus. TCRdb's table, derived via immunoSEQ multiplex PCR, lists solely in-frame clones and lacks some. The sample has tens of thousands of clones; less than 80% are singletons. Sequencing was performed on memory CD4+ T cells from blood. The source of these receptors is an adult in good health and CMV-seronegative. Each CDR3 is given with its conserved first and last residue. The D gene is left open where the match is weak. Not every row has a clone size; where given, it reads once, few, many or a size class.

j_gene: TRBJ1-2
abundance: -
d_gene: -
v_gene: TRBV19
CDR3aa: CASSNRGGVYGYTF
CDR3nt: TGTGCCAGTAGCAATCGGGGGGGTGTCTATGGCTACACCTTC

j_gene: TRBJ2-3
abundance: few
d_gene: -
v_gene: TRBV11-2
CDR3aa: CASSIQGSQRTDTQYF
CDR3nt: TGTGCCAGCAGCATCCAGGGTAGTCAGCGGACAGATACGCAGTATTTT

j_gene: TRBJ2-7
abundance: -
d_gene: -
v_gene: TRBV5-5
CDR3aa: CASSLRASSYEQYF
CDR3nt: TGTGCCAGCAGCTTGAGAGCCAGCTCCTACGAGCAGTACTTC

j_gene: TRBJ1-5
abundance: -
d_gene: -
v_gene: TRBV20-1
CDR3aa: CSAMTRFSQHF
CDR3nt: TGCAGTGCTATGACCCGCTTCTCCCAGCATTTT

j_gene: TRBJ2-2
abundance: -
d_gene: TRBD1
v_gene: TRBV7-9
CDR3aa: CASSSRGTGTGRRGRELFF
CDR3nt: TGTGCCAGCAGCTCCCGGGGGACCGGGACAGGGCGCCGGGGCAGGGAGCTGTTTTTT

j_gene: TRBJ2-5
abundance: few
d_gene: -
v_gene: TRBV13
CDR3aa: CASSPFGGETQYF
CDR3nt: TGTGCCAGCAGCCCTTTTGGGGGAGAGACCCAGTACTTC

j_gene: TRBJ2-5
abundance: -
d_gene: TRBD1
v_gene: TRBV6-1
CDR3aa: CASRTTGAFQETQYF
CDR3nt: TGTGCCAGCAGGACGACAGGGGCTTTCCAAGAGACCCAGTACTTC

j_gene: TRBJ2-1
abundance: -
d_gene: -
v_gene: TRBV7-9
CDR3aa: CASSFGGNYNEQFF
CDR3nt: TGTGCCAGCAGCTTTGGAGGGAACTACAATGAGCAGTTCTTC

j_gene: TRBJ1-4
abundance: -
d_gene: TRBD1
v_gene: TRBV19
CDR3aa: CASSLTGGPNEKLFF
CDR3nt: TGTGCCAGTAGCCTGACAGGGGGCCCAAATGAAAAACTGTTTTTT

j_gene: TRBJ2-5
abundance: medium-sized
d_gene: TRBD2
v_gene: TRBV25-1
CDR3aa: CASSLAGRETQYF
CDR3nt: TGTGCCAGCAGTCTAGCGGGTCGGGAGACCCAGTACTTC

j_gene: TRBJ2-1
abundance: -
d_gene: -
v_gene: TRBV5-4
CDR3aa: CASSPHTNYNEQFF
CDR3nt: TGTGCCAGCAGCCCTCACACAAACTACAATGAGCAGTTCTTC

j_gene: TRBJ2-7
abundance: -
d_gene: TRBD2
v_gene: TRBV10-3
CDR3aa: CAISENSGGPDEQYF
CDR3nt: TGTGCCATCAGTGAGAACTCGGGAGGGCCGGACGAGCAGTACTTC

j_gene: TRBJ2-1
abundance: -
d_gene: TRBD1
v_gene: TRBV11-1
CDR3aa: CASSETGGHYNEQFF
CDR3nt: TGTGCCAGCAGTGAGACAGGGGGGCACTACAATGAGCAGTTCTTC

j_gene: TRBJ2-1
abundance: -
d_gene: TRBD2
v_gene: TRBV30
CDR3aa: CAWSRGLAGADEQFF
CDR3nt: TGTGCCTGGAGTCGCGGACTAGCGGGAGCGGATGAGCAGTTCTTC

j_gene: TRBJ1-2
abundance: -
d_gene: -
v_gene: TRBV5-4
CDR3aa: CASSLGSVPGYTF
CDR3nt: TGTGCCAGCAGCTTGGGTTCAGTACCTGGCTACACCTTC

j_gene: TRBJ2-1
abundance: few
d_gene: -
v_gene: TRBV21-1
CDR3aa: CASSNPGERDEQFF
CDR3nt: TGTGCCAGCAGCAATCCCGGGGAGAGGGATGAGCAGTTCTTC

j_gene: TRBJ2-3
abundance: -
d_gene: -
v_gene: TRBV5-4
CDR3aa: CASSSGGNTDTQYF
CDR3nt: TGTGCCAGCAGCTCGGGCGGGAACACAGATACGCAGTATTTT

j_gene: TRBJ2-3
abundance: -
d_gene: TRBD2
v_gene: TRBV2
CDR3aa: CASSAILAGITITDTQYF
CDR3nt: TGTGCCAGCAGTGCGATACTAGCGGGAATTACCATCACAGATACGCAGTATTTT

j_gene: TRBJ2-2
abundance: -
d_gene: TRBD1
v_gene: TRBV19
CDR3aa: CASRITGGRTGELFF
CDR3nt: TGTGCCAGTAGGATCACAGGGGGCAGGACCGGGGAGCTGTTTTTT

j_gene: TRBJ1-1
abundance: -
d_gene: -
v_gene: TRBV28
CDR3aa: CASSFLNTEAFF
CDR3nt: TGTGCCAGCAGTTTCTTAAACACTGAAGCTTTCTTT

j_gene: TRBJ1-1
abundance: -
d_gene: TRBD1
v_gene: TRBV5-4
CDR3aa: CASSLVAGGTEAFF
CDR3nt: TGTGCCAGCAGCTTGGTGGCAGGGGGGACTGAAGCTTTCTTT

j_gene: TRBJ1-1
abundance: -
d_gene: TRBD1
v_gene: TRBV5-1
CDR3aa: CASSLEGTETEAFF
CDR3nt: TGCGCCAGCAGCTTGGAGGGGACAGAAACTGAAGCTTTCTTT

j_gene: TRBJ2-7
abundance: -
d_gene: -
v_gene: TRBV7-2
CDR3aa: CASSRNGGRGYEQYF
CDR3nt: TGTGCCAGCAGCCGCAACGGGGGACGGGGCTACGAGCAGTACTTC

j_gene: TRBJ1-5
abundance: -
d_gene: -
v_gene: TRBV27
CDR3aa: CASSVQKDQPQHF
CDR3nt: TGTGCCAGCAGTGTACAGAAGGATCAGCCCCAGCATTTT

j_gene: TRBJ1-1
abundance: -
d_gene: -
v_gene: TRBV11-2
CDR3aa: CASSLGATGLHTEAFF
CDR3nt: TGTGCCAGCAGCTTAGGGGCGACAGGCCTTCACACTGAAGCTTTCTTT

j_gene: TRBJ2-5
abundance: -
d_gene: -
v_gene: TRBV15
CDR3aa: CATSRDPGAQETQYF
CDR3nt: TGTGCCACCAGCAGAGATCCAGGGGCCCAAGAGACCCAGTACTTC

j_gene: TRBJ2-4
abundance: -
d_gene: -
v_gene: TRBV19
CDR3aa: CASSKIDLAKNIQYF
CDR3nt: TGTGCCAGTAGTAAGATCGACCTAGCCAAAAACATTCAGTACTTC

j_gene: TRBJ2-1
abundance: -
d_gene: -
v_gene: TRBV5-4
CDR3aa: CASSVRLDVDEQFF
CDR3nt: TGTGCCAGCAGTGTGAGACTAGACGTCGATGAGCAGTTCTTC

j_gene: TRBJ2-3
abundance: -
d_gene: -
v_gene: TRBV7-9
CDR3aa: CASSRSDGTDTQYF
CDR3nt: TGTGCCAGCAGCCGGTCGGACGGCACAGATACGCAGTATTTT

j_gene: TRBJ1-2
abundance: -
d_gene: -
v_gene: TRBV9
CDR3aa: CASSANGQGYTF
CDR3nt: TGTGCCAGCAGCGCCAACGGGCAAGGCTACACCTTC

j_gene: TRBJ2-1
abundance: -
d_gene: TRBD2
v_gene: TRBV29-1
CDR3aa: CSVGVAGVAGEQFF
CDR3nt: TGCAGCGTTGGGGTAGCGGGGGTGGCTGGGGAGCAGTTCTTC

j_gene: TRBJ2-5
abundance: few
d_gene: -
v_gene: TRBV5-8
CDR3aa: CASRRSALQETQYF
CDR3nt: TGTGCCAGCAGACGGTCAGCTTTACAAGAGACCCAGTACTTC

j_gene: TRBJ2-7
abundance: -
d_gene: TRBD1
v_gene: TRBV18
CDR3aa: CASSPQGNEQYF
CDR3nt: TGTGCCAGCTCTCCACAGGGGAACGAGCAGTACTTC

j_gene: TRBJ1-1
abundance: once
d_gene: -
v_gene: TRBV11-3
CDR3aa: CASSPGTSPGGTEAFF
CDR3nt: TGTGCCAGCAGCCCAGGGACAAGCCCCGGGGGTACTGAAGCTTTCTTT

j_gene: TRBJ2-3
abundance: -
d_gene: -
v_gene: TRBV7-2
CDR3aa: CASSLRSTQDTQYF
CDR3nt: TGTGCCAGCAGCTTAAGGTCTACTCAGGATACGCAGTATTTT

j_gene: TRBJ1-2
abundance: few
d_gene: -
v_gene: TRBV5-4
CDR3aa: CASSLDRAPRGYTF
CDR3nt: TGTGCCAGCAGCTTGGACAGGGCCCCCCGTGGCTACACCTTC

j_gene: TRBJ2-7
abundance: once
d_gene: -
v_gene: TRBV6-4
CDR3aa: CASSDLRDHEQYF
CDR3nt: TGTGCCAGCAGTGACTTAAGGGACCACGAGCAGTACTTC

j_gene: TRBJ1-2
abundance: -
d_gene: -
v_gene: TRBV28
CDR3aa: CASTPPRGFYYGYTF
CDR3nt: TGTGCCAGCACACCTCCCCGGGGCTTTTACTATGGCTACACCTTC

j_gene: TRBJ2-2
abundance: -
d_gene: -
v_gene: TRBV11-2
CDR3aa: CASSQGFGKRGELFF
CDR3nt: TGTGCCAGCAGCCAAGGTTTCGGGAAGCGGGGGGAGCTGTTTTTT

j_gene: TRBJ1-3
abundance: -
d_gene: -
v_gene: TRBV6-5
CDR3aa: CASRDSLNSGNTIYF
CDR3nt: TGTGCCAGCAGGGACAGCCTCAACTCTGGAAACACCATATATTTT

j_gene: TRBJ1-2
abundance: -
d_gene: -
v_gene: TRBV30
CDR3aa: CACPGGSGYGYTF
CDR3nt: TGTGCCTGCCCTGGGGGGTCCGGTTATGGCTACACCTTC

j_gene: TRBJ2-7
abundance: -
d_gene: TRBD1
v_gene: TRBV28
CDR3aa: CASSRYRGEQYF
CDR3nt: TGTGCCAGCAGTAGGTACAGGGGCGAGCAGTACTTC

j_gene: TRBJ2-5
abundance: -
d_gene: TRBD2
v_gene: TRBV5-6
CDR3aa: CASTLILAGGGTQETQYF
CDR3nt: TGTGCCAGCACCCTGATACTAGCGGGAGGCGGGACCCAAGAGACCCAGTACTTC

j_gene: TRBJ2-6
abundance: -
d_gene: -
v_gene: TRBV4-2
CDR3aa: CASSLMAGANVLTF
CDR3nt: TGTGCCAGCAGCTTAATGGCTGGGGCCAACGTCCTGACTTTC

j_gene: TRBJ1-3
abundance: -
d_gene: TRBD1
v_gene: TRBV28
CDR3aa: CASIRTGEVFRNTIYF
CDR3nt: TGTGCCAGCATTAGGACAGGGGAGGTATTTAGAAACACCATATATTTT

j_gene: TRBJ1-2
abundance: -
d_gene: TRBD1
v_gene: TRBV7-9
CDR3aa: CASSLTDRGYTF
CDR3nt: TGTGCCAGCAGCTTAACGGACAGGGGCTACACCTTC